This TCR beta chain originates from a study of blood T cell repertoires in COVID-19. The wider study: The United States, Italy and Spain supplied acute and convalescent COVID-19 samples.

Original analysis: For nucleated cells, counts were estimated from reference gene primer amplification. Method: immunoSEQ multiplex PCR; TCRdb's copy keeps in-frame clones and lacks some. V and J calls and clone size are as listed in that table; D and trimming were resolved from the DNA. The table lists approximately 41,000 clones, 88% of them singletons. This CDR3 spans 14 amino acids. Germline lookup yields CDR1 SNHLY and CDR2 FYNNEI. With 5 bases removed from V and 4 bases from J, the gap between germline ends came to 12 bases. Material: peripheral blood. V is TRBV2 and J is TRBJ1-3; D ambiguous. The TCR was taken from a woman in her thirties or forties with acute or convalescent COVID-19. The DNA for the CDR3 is TGTGCCAGCAGTATGGTGGCGGCAGGAAACACCATATATTTT. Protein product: CASSMVAAGNTIYF.